What follows is one T cell receptor beta chain and its context. This entry comes from a study of T-cell memory formation after mild COVID-19. Looking at the study overall: Clusters of TCRs were largely donor specific.

With constant-segment primers, 5'RACE yielded cDNA libraries of TCR alpha and TCR beta that carried sample barcodes and UMIs. TCRdb itself ran the 5' RACE reads through MiXCR, one entry per CDR3 protein. The sample holds around 300,000 distinct CDR3 sequences, around 13% seen once. Germline CDR1 reads LGHNT; CDR2 reads FRNRAP. The CDR3 has 13 residues. With 3 bases removed from V and 6 bases from J, the gap between germline ends came to 9 bases. The sample was PBMCs or a T cell subset sorted from them (not recorded which). The chain has TRBV12-5 and TRBJ1-5; D possibly corresponds to TRBD1 (5 bases). This sequence was found in a man aged 18 to 30 who had mild COVID-19 (a few samples of this study predate the infection). Cell type and time point are not known. CDR3 sequence (DNA): TGTGCTAGTGGTTTCGGCGGGGGTCAGCCCCAGCATTTT. Amino acid sequence: CASGFGGGQPQHF.